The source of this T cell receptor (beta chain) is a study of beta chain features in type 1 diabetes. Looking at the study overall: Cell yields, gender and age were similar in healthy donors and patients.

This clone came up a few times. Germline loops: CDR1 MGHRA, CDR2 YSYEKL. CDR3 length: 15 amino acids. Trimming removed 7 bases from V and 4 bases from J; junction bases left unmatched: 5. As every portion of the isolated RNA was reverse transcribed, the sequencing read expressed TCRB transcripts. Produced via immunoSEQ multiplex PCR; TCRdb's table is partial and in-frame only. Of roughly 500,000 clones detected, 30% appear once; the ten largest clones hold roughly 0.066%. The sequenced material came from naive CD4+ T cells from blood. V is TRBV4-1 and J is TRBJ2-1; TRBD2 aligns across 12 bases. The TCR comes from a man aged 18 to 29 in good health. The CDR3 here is CASNRGLAGYNEQFF. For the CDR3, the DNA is TGCGCCAGCAACCGAGGACTAGCGGGATACAATGAGCAGTTCTTC.